This entry lists 30 T cell receptor beta chains sequenced from one sample in a study of blood T cell repertoires in COVID-19. Libraries were prepared by immunoSEQ multiplex PCR; TCRdb keeps only in-frame clonotypes and omits some of them. The sample gives 110,000 to 150,000 clones, approximately 84% of which show up once; 35% to 50% is in the top ten. The sequencing sample was made of peripheral blood. These TCRs come from a human donor in a cohort sampled during active COVID-19.

This chain joins TRBV15 and TRBJ1-1, with TRBD1 identical over 7 bases. Trimming took 4 bases from V and 5 from J; bases not matched to a gene: 7. The germline CDR1 and CDR2 sequences are LNHNV and YYDKDF (reference sequence). The CDR3 has 14 amino acids. This CDR3 is CATSKGAVRTEAFF. In nucleotides, the CDR3 is TGTGCCACCAGCAAGGGGGCGGTTCGGACTGAAGCTTTCTTT.

The genes are TRBV10-3 and TRBJ1-3; 7 bases align to TRBD1. The CDR3 length is 15 residues. Losses at the gene ends were 6 bases for V and 0 bases for J; bases not matched to a gene: 5. The germline CDR1 and CDR2 sequences are ENHRY and SYGVKD. CDR3 region: CAIRDRDLSGNTIYF. Here the CDR3 DNA reads TGTGCCATCAGAGACAGGGACCTCTCTGGAAACACCATATATTTT.

This clone has a single count. This rearrangement joins TRBV5-1 to TRBJ1-3; 8 positions agree with TRBD1. The V and J ends lost 7 bases and 0 bases, in that order; junction bases with no gene match: 3. The CDR3 sequence is 14 residues long. Germline values: CDR1 SGHRS, CDR2 YFSETQ. CDR3 protein: CASGQGASGNTIYF. CDR3 nucleotides: TGCGCCAGCGGGCAGGGGGCCTCTGGAAACACCATATATTTT.

V is TRBV4-1 and J is TRBJ2-3; the match to TRBD2 covers 15 bases. This CDR3 comprises 16 residues. V lost 5 bases, J lost 3 bases, and 3 bases stayed unmatched. Germline lookup yields CDR1 MGHRA and CDR2 YSYEKL. The CDR3, as DNA: TGCGCCAGCAGCTTGGGACTAGCGGGGGGAACAGATACGCAGTATTTT. Residues: CASSLGLAGGTDTQYF.

The J gene is TRBJ1-1, the V gene TRBV5-1; unclear D gene. The germline CDR1 and CDR2 sequences are SGHRS and YFSETQ. The V gene lost 2 bases and the J gene lost 4 bases, with 12 bases spanning the gap. The CDR3 consists of 14 residues. The CDR3 coding sequence is TGCGCCAGCAGCTTTAATCACGGAGGCACTGAAGCTTTCTTT. Its translation is CASSFNHGGTEAFF.

The rearrangement joins TRBV7-9 to TRBJ1-5, with 8 bases that match TRBD1. V gave up 3 bases and J gave up 6 bases; unmatched junction bases: 4. The germline V gene encodes CDR1 SEHNR and CDR2 FQNEAQ (reference sequence). The CDR3 is 14 amino acids. The CDR3 reads CASSFGTGLQPQHF. CDR3 bases: TGTGCCAGCAGCTTTGGGACAGGACTTCAGCCCCAGCATTTT.

There are a few counts of this clone. The chain uses TRBV25-1 and TRBJ2-2; TRBD2 agrees at 7 bases. The J segment lost 5 bases and the V segment lost 2 bases, leaving 2 bases of the junction unmatched. This CDR3 spans 14 amino acids. Germline CDR1 and CDR2: MGHDK and SYGVNS. CDR3 residues: CASSERAGTGELFF. The CDR3 nucleotides read TGTGCCAGCAGTGAAAGAGCGGGGACCGGGGAGCTGTTTTTT.

The rearrangement uses TRBV4-2 and TRBJ2-5; 9 bases line up with TRBD2. J gave up 0 bases and V 0 bases, and 5 bases lay outside the gene matches. Germline CDR1 is LGHNA and CDR2 is YNFKEQ. This CDR3 comprises 17 residues. The CDR3 here is CASSQDFRGRDQETQYF. DNA of the CDR3: TGTGCCAGCAGCCAAGACTTTCGCGGGAGGGACCAAGAGACCCAGTACTTC.

This clone was seen only a few times. V gene TRBV19 combines with J gene TRBJ2-2, with D tentatively TRBD1 (5 bases). Germline loops: CDR1 LNHDA, CDR2 SQIVND (reference sequence). The CDR3 length is 15 residues. With 5 bases removed from V and 4 bases from J, the gap between germline ends came to 14 bases. The CDR3 nucleotides are TGTGCCAGTAGTGATGGCCAGGGAACCACCGGGGAGCTGTTTTTT. As protein: CASSDGQGTTGELFF. Drawing the rest from reference TRBV19 and TRBJ2-2, the complete variable domain is DGGITQSPKYLFRKEGQNVTLSCEQNLNHDAMYWYRQDPGQGLRLIYYSQIVNDFQKGDIAEGYSVSREKKESFPLTVTSAQKNPTAFYLCASSDGQGTTGELFFGEGSRLTVL.

The rearrangement joins TRBV7-2 to TRBJ1-5; TRBD1 is a possible D gene (6 bases). Germline-derived CDR1 and CDR2 are SGHTA and FQGNSA. V lost 5 bases and J lost 9, with 14 bases in between. This CDR3 is built from 13 residues. This CDR3 reads CASSDDRLRPQHF. The DNA of the CDR3 is TGTGCCAGCAGCGACGACAGGTTACGGCCCCAGCATTTT.

V and J are TRBV5-1 and TRBJ1-2; 9 bases map to TRBD1. The CDR3 runs 15 residues. J lost 4 bases, V lost 3 bases, and 7 bases had no gene match. Germline V gene sequence: CDR1 SGHRS, CDR2 YFSETQ. CDR3 sequence: CASSSGGTGPYGYTF. The CDR3 nucleotides are TGCGCCAGCAGCTCTGGCGGGACAGGGCCCTATGGCTACACCTTC.

The CDR3 DNA reads as TGTGCCAGCAGTGAAGCGCTTCGGGGGACAGCTAATCAGCCCCAGCATTTT. It translates to CASSEALRGTANQPQHF. This chain uses TRBV2 with TRBJ1-5; 7 bases map to TRBD1. The CDR3 is 17 amino acids. J lost 4 bases, V lost 0 bases, and 9 bases had no gene match. The germline gives CDR1 SNHLY, CDR2 FYNNEI.

The chain uses TRBV2 and TRBJ1-1, with D hard to call. Germline V gene sequence: CDR1 SNHLY, CDR2 FYNNEI. This CDR3 contains 13 residues. Trimming pared 2 bases from V and 7 bases from J, leaving 11 bases between. The CDR3 DNA follows: TGTGCCAGCAGTGAATTTCGGGGAGGTGAAGCTTTCTTT. Amino acid sequence: CASSEFRGGEAFF.

The chain has TRBV11-2 and TRBJ2-1, with D tentatively TRBD1 (7 bases). From germline, CDR1 is SGHAT and CDR2 FQNNGV. V dropped 7 bases and J dropped 10 bases, with 17 bases sitting between them. The CDR3 spans 13 residues. CDR3 sequence reads: CASTPGGIGEQFF. The CDR3 nucleotides read TGTGCCAGCACCCCAGGGGGGATCGGAGAGCAGTTCTTC.

Only a few counts were recorded for this clone. The DNA for the CDR3 is TGTGCCAGCAGCACTGTCCGTGGCTACACCTTC. Its protein is CASSTVRGYTF. V is TRBV21-1 and J is TRBJ1-2. TRBV21-1 is listed as a pseudogene. This CDR3 has 11 amino acids.

The chain uses TRBV5-1 and TRBJ2-2, with D perhaps TRBD1 (6 bases). Germline CDR1 reads SGHRS; CDR2 reads YFSETQ. The length of the CDR3 is 17 residues. V was pared by 1 base and J by 3 bases, with 16 bases between. The CDR3 nucleotides read TGCGCCAGCAGCTTGTACCCTCAGGGGACACACACCGGGGAGCTGTTTTTT. Translated: CASSLYPQGTHTGELFF. Based on the CDR3 plus reference TRBV5-1 and TRBJ2-2, the full variable domain is KAGVTQTPRYLIKTRGQQVTLSCSPISGHRSVSWYQQTPGQGLQFLFEYFSETQRNKGNFPGRFSGRQFSNSRSEMNVSTLELGDSALYLCASSLYPQGTHTGELFFGEGSRLTVL.

This rearrangement joins TRBV10-3 to TRBJ2-7; TRBD2 matches at 8 bases. Germline values: CDR1 ENHRY, CDR2 SYGVKD. The ends lost 6 bases at V and 6 bases at J; junction bases unmatched: 4. This CDR3 is 12 amino acids long. The chain's CDR3 is CAISAGGSEQYV. The CDR3 DNA reads as TGTGCCATCAGCGCGGGGGGTAGCGAGCAGTACGTC.

The chain has TRBV7-6 and TRBJ2-3, with TRBD2 matching 13 bases. V lost 3 bases to trimming and J lost 1 base; unmatched junction nucleotides: 1. This CDR3 is built from 16 residues. Germline lookup yields CDR1 SGHVS and CDR2 FNYEAQ. The CDR3 protein is CASSLGLAGRTDTQYF. The CDR3 DNA reads as TGTGCCAGCAGCTTGGGACTAGCGGGGCGCACAGATACGCAGTATTTT.

This clone was detected only a few times. The CDR3 region has the DNA TGTGCCACCTACCCGCCGGGGGGCGTAACCGGGGAGCTGTTTTTT. Its protein is CATYPPGGVTGELFF. This chain joins TRBV19 and TRBJ2-2, with TRBD2 as a possible D gene (7 bases). Between the trimmed V and J ends, which lost 10 bases and 5 bases, there was a span of 20 bases. CDR3 length equals 15 residues. Germline CDR1 is LNHDA and CDR2 is SQIVND (reference sequence).

The rearrangement joins TRBV7-2 to TRBJ1-1, with D hard to call. V shed 5 bases and J shed 1 base, with 8 bases lying between them. This CDR3 region has 13 residues. Germline V gene sequence: CDR1 SGHTA, CDR2 FQGNSA. The CDR3 DNA sequence: TGTGCCAGCAGCATCTCAGGGAACACTGAAGCTTTCTTT. It is translated as CASSISGNTEAFF.

The chain links TRBV18 to TRBJ1-5, with TRBD1 matching 10 bases. This CDR3 contains 15 residues. Germline trimming cut 3 bases from V and 6 bases from J; bases unmatched to any gene: 5. The germline CDR1 and CDR2 sequences are KGHSH and LQKENI. As DNA, the CDR3 is TGTGCCAGCTCACCGGAGACAGGGGGCGGTCAGCCCCAGCATTTT. Its protein is CASSPETGGGQPQHF.

The V gene is TRBV2, the J gene TRBJ1-5, with 10 bases that match TRBD1. V lost 8 bases and J lost 7; bases outside the gene matches: 14. The CDR3 has 16 amino acids. Germline V lookup: CDR1 SNHLY, CDR2 FYNNEI. CDR3 residues: CASQQSTGTGEQPQHF. The CDR3 region has the DNA TGTGCCAGCCAGCAGTCCACAGGGACAGGGGAACAGCCCCAGCATTTT.

The chain joins TRBV5-1 to TRBJ1-1, with no clear D. The V end was cut by 0 bases, the J end by 5 bases, with 11 bases between. Germline values: CDR1 SGHRS, CDR2 YFSETQ. The CDR3 is made up of 14 amino acids. CDR3 DNA sequence: TGCGCCAGCAGCTTGGATTGGGCGTATACTGAAGCTTTCTTT. Protein sequence: CASSLDWAYTEAFF.

This chain links TRBV19 with TRBJ2-5; the D gene is possibly TRBD2 (6 bases). V gave up 2 bases and J gave up 4 bases, with 17 bases separating them. Germline assignment: CDR1 LNHDA and CDR2 SQIVND (reference sequence). The CDR3 totals 16 residues. CDR3 amino acids: CASSIPPGGGGETQYF. CDR3 in DNA: TGTGCCAGTAGTATACCCCCCGGGGGTGGAGGAGAGACCCAGTACTTC.

The chain employs TRBV12-3 or TRBV12-4 and TRBJ1-3; D perhaps matches TRBD1 (5 bases). The CDR3 has 13 amino acids. Deletions cut 6 bases from V and 4 bases from J, with 10 bases between. CDR3 in amino acids: CASRGLGGNTIYF. In DNA form, the CDR3 reads TGTGCCAGCAGGGGGCTGGGGGGAAACACCATATATTTT.

The gene calls are TRBV24-1 and TRBJ2-5; TRBD2 is a possible D gene (5 bases). The CDR3 is made up of 14 amino acids. Germline values: CDR1 KGHDR, CDR2 SFDVKD. Trimming took 4 bases from V and 7 from J, leaving 15 bases between them. The CDR3: CATSEGSECWTQYF. CDR3 DNA: TGTGCCACCAGTGAGGGGAGCGAGTGTTGGACCCAGTACTTC.

This clone was detected only once. The V gene is TRBV15, the J gene TRBJ2-7, with D possibly matching TRBD1 (5 bases). Trimming took 0 bases from V and 7 from J, leaving 16 bases between them. The germline V gene encodes CDR1 LNHNV and CDR2 YYDKDF (reference sequence). The CDR3 contains 15 residues. The CDR3 loop is CATSRDSRGIDEQYV. Written as DNA, the CDR3 is TGTGCCACCAGCAGAGATAGTAGGGGAATAGATGAGCAGTACGTC.

The chain is built from TRBV5-4 and TRBJ2-2; tentatively, D is TRBD2 (6 bases). CDR3 length: 16 amino acids. Per germline, CDR1 SGHNT and CDR2 YYREEE (reference sequence). V lost 0 bases to trimming and J lost 4 bases, with 13 bases between them. In DNA, the CDR3 is TGTGCCAGCAGCTTGGGGACGGGAGTAGGCACCGGGGAGCTGTTTTTT. Residues: CASSLGTGVGTGELFF.

V and J are TRBV12-3 or TRBV12-4 and TRBJ1-1; tentatively, D is TRBD1 (5 bases). The length of the CDR3 is 13 residues. Trimming removed 7 bases from V and 2 bases from J, with 11 bases in between. The CDR3 DNA follows: TGTGCCAGCACGTGGCAGGGCAACACTGAAGCTTTCTTT. Protein product: CASTWQGNTEAFF.

V usage is TRBV5-1 and J usage is TRBJ2-7; 7 bases agree with TRBD1. CDR1 SGHRS and CDR2 YFSETQ come from the germline V gene. The CDR3 sequence is 15 residues long. Trimming removed 1 base from V and 1 base from J; junction bases left unmatched: 5. The CDR3 region is CASSLWTTGSYEQYF. The CDR3 DNA sequence: TGCGCCAGCAGCTTGTGGACGACAGGGTCCTACGAGCAGTACTTC. The whole variable domain, remainder taken from reference TRBV5-1 and TRBJ2-7, is KAGVTQTPRYLIKTRGQQVTLSCSPISGHRSVSWYQQTPGQGLQFLFEYFSETQRNKGNFPGRFSGRQFSNSRSEMNVSTLELGDSALYLCASSLWTTGSYEQYFGPGTRLTVT.